The 6 T cell receptor beta chains presented below share a single source sample, sequenced in a study of blood T cells in healthy people across ages. A J-beta primer mix and a sample-barcoded 5' primer were used in a second PCR of roughly 6 to 11 cycles. TCRdb fed the 5' RACE reads into MiXCR, producing one record per CDR3 protein. The sample lists approximately 770,000 distinct CDR3 sequences, roughly 60% occurring once. Sequencing was performed on blood. Source of these receptors: a man younger than 40 in good health.

The chain has TRBV27 and TRBJ2-5; 8 nucleotides match TRBD1. The germline gives CDR1 MNHEY, CDR2 SMNVEV (reference sequence). This CDR3 is 14 amino acids long. J lost 5 bases, V lost 4 bases, and 6 bases had no gene match. The CDR3 spells CASSSQGVLETQYF. The CDR3 DNA sequence: TGTGCCAGCAGTTCACAGGGGGTGTTGGAGACCCAGTACTTC.

The V gene is TRBV11-2, the J gene TRBJ2-7; a weak D match, TRBD2 (5 bases). The CDR3 spans 14 residues. Germline CDR1 and CDR2: SGHAT and FQNNGV. The ends were cut back, 10 bases at V and 3 bases at J, with 19 bases in the middle. CDR3 in DNA: TGTGCCACCACGGGGAACTTAGGAAACTACGAGCAGTACTTC. Encoded protein: CATTGNLGNYEQYF.

The chain recombines TRBV5-1 with TRBJ2-5; TRBD2 matches at 7 bases. Near its end, the DNA agrees better with TRBJ2-7, so the J call may be wrong. Germline loops: CDR1 SGHRS, CDR2 YFSETQ. The CDR3 contains 16 residues. Here the CDR3 DNA reads TGCGCCAGCAGCTTGGGGTGGTCTAGCGGAAACTACGAGCAGTACTTC. As protein: CASSLGWSSGNYEQYF.

The chain couples TRBV6-1 to TRBJ2-5, with 7 bases fitting TRBD2. J lost 4 bases, V lost 0 bases, and 5 bases had no gene match. Per germline, CDR1 MNHNS and CDR2 SASEGT. The CDR3 is 15 amino acids. CDR3 bases: TGTGCCAGCAGTGAAGCGGGAGGGGCGGGAGAGACCCAGTACTTC. Translated: CASSEAGGAGETQYF.

V is TRBV5-1 and J is TRBJ1-2; D not certain. Trimming stripped 0 bases from V and 2 bases from J, with 8 bases between. Germline V CDR1 and CDR2: SGHRS, YFSETQ. This CDR3 is 14 amino acids long. The CDR3 bases are TGCGCCAGCAGCTTGGCCGGGAGGAACTATGGCTACACCTTC. Translation gives CASSLAGRNYGYTF.

V is TRBV29-1 and J is TRBJ1-2; no reliable D call. This CDR3 has 16 amino acids. With 1 base removed from V and 6 bases from J, the gap between germline ends came to 21 bases. Germline CDR1 is SQVTM and CDR2 is ANQGSEA. This CDR3 is CSVEVFGELFKNGYTF. The CDR3 DNA is TGCAGCGTTGAAGTGTTCGGGGAATTGTTTAAGAATGGCTACACCTTC.